This T cell receptor beta chain was sequenced in a study of CD8 T cells in ankylosing spondylitis. General study points: Disease-linked clones reportedly concentrated significantly in matched ankylosing spondylitis synovial fluid. Disease-linked clones had a CD8+ phenotype and relatively low frequency in peripheral blood. Typical of ankylosing spondylitis blood, it appeared, was a TCR beta motif of eight highly homologous variants.

V lost 1 base and J lost 0, with 10 bases in between. Germline V gene lookup returns CDR1 SNHLY and CDR2 FYNNEI. This CDR3 is 16 amino acids long. With respect to this clonotype: Its antigen is not known.

For TCR beta, libraries came from quantitative 5'-RACE with molecular barcodes. TCRdb itself ran the 5' RACE reads through MiXCR, one entry per CDR3 protein. The table has 190,000 or so distinct CDR3 sequences, 9.5% to 15% seen once. This TCR came from a male donor with ankylosing spondylitis or in good health (not recorded which). Sequenced material: blood, either unsorted or a sorted T cell fraction (not recorded which). The rearrangement joins TRBV2 to TRBJ1-3, with D maybe TRBD1 (5 bases). CDR3 in DNA: TGTGCCAGCAGTGAAGACAGGACCATCTCTGGAAACACCATATATTTT. Translation gives CASSEDRTISGNTIYF.